The 13 T cell receptor beta chains below all came from one sample that was sequenced in a study of blood T cell repertoires in COVID-19. Sequenced by immunoSEQ multiplex PCR; TCRdb stores in-frame clones only, minus some. This repertoire shows 200,000 or so clones, about 90% found once; its top ten account for 1.9%. The material sequenced was peripheral blood. The receptors shown here come from a man between 40 and 49 years old with active or convalescent COVID-19.

The CDR3 protein is CASSVWTGETQYF. CDR3 coding DNA: TGTGCCAGCAGCGTTTGGACAGGGGAGACCCAGTACTTC. The rearrangement uses TRBV11-3 and TRBJ2-5; 8 bases agree with TRBD1. The CDR3 has 13 amino acids. The V and J ends lost 5 bases and 5 bases, in that order; junction bases with no gene match: 4. CDR1 and CDR2 from the germline V gene are SGHNT and YENEEA.

V gene TRBV9 combines with J gene TRBJ2-7; 7 bases agree with TRBD2. V was clipped by 4 bases and J by 2 bases; unmatched bases: 6. This CDR3 has 14 amino acids. Germline loops: CDR1 SGDLS, CDR2 YYNGEE. CDR3 DNA: TGTGCCAGCAGCCCGACGGGGGGAACCTACGAGCAGTACTTC. It encodes CASSPTGGTYEQYF.

The chain combines TRBV27 with TRBJ1-6; perhaps TRBD1 as D (5 bases). The V and J ends lost 1 base and 9 bases respectively, with 10 bases between them. CDR3 size: 14 residues. CDR1 is MNHEY, CDR2 SMNVEV, per germline (reference sequence). The CDR3 reads CASSLFVRGSPLHF. For the CDR3, the DNA is TGTGCCAGCAGTTTATTTGTAAGGGGTTCACCCCTCCACTTT.

This sequence joins TRBV2 and TRBJ2-3; D uncertain. The V gene lost 3 bases and the J gene lost 4 bases, with 5 bases spanning the gap. CDR1 is SNHLY, CDR2 FYNNEI, per germline. This CDR3 has 12 residues. The CDR3 protein is CASSDGSDTQYF. Here the CDR3 DNA reads TGTGCCAGCAGTGACGGGTCAGATACGCAGTATTTT.

V usage is TRBV2 and J usage is TRBJ1-5; perhaps TRBD1 as D (5 bases). The ends were cut back, 1 base at V and 2 bases at J, with 18 bases in the middle. Germline V lookup: CDR1 SNHLY, CDR2 FYNNEI. This CDR3 has 18 amino acids. As DNA, the CDR3 is TGTGCCAGCAGTGAAGGGGGCGAAGGAGCCTATGGCAATCAGCCCCAGCATTTT. Translating it yields CASSEGGEGAYGNQPQHF.

This clone has a handful of counts. V usage is TRBV24-1 and J usage is TRBJ1-3; D is undetermined. Germline lookup yields CDR1 KGHDR and CDR2 SFDVKD. V dropped 2 bases and J dropped 0 bases, with 10 bases sitting between them. The CDR3 spans 16 residues. The CDR3 sequence is CATSDSSGISGNTIYF. The CDR3 DNA follows: TGTGCCACCAGTGATTCTTCAGGCATCTCTGGAAACACCATATATTTT.

The chain is built from TRBV6-5 and TRBJ2-7; TRBD2 agrees at 7 bases. CDR3 length equals 15 residues. The trim removed 0 bases at V and 2 bases at J, leaving 4 bases unmatched. Germline loops: CDR1 MNHEY, CDR2 SVGAGI. The CDR3 region has the DNA TGTGCCAGCAGTTACTCCGGGAGCGGGGCCTACGAGCAGTACTTC. Its translation: CASSYSGSGAYEQYF.

V usage is TRBV27 and J usage is TRBJ2-4; 7 positions match TRBD2. CDR1 MNHEY and CDR2 SMNVEV come from the germline V gene (reference sequence). The CDR3 extends over 16 amino acids. V was clipped by 4 bases and J by 0 bases; unmatched bases: 6. CDR3 DNA sequence: TGTGCCAGCAGTTCCCTAGCGGACCTAGCCAAAAACATTCAGTACTTC. It codes for CASSSLADLAKNIQYF.

This rearrangement joins TRBV30 to TRBJ1-2, with D possibly being TRBD1 (5 bases). This CDR3 region has 14 residues. The V gene lost 0 bases and the J gene lost 7 bases, with 15 bases spanning the gap. Germline V gives CDR1 GTSNPN, CDR2 SVGIG (reference sequence). The CDR3 is CAWSVLRAESGYTF. As DNA, the CDR3 is TGTGCCTGGAGTGTACTCAGGGCGGAGAGTGGCTACACCTTC. The complete variable domain, with remaining parts taken from reference TRBV30 and TRBJ1-2, reads SQTIHQWPATLVQPVGSPLSLECTVEGTSNPNLYWYRQAAGRGLQLLFYSVGIGQISSEVPQNLSASRPQDRQFILSSKKLLLSDSGFYLCAWSVLRAESGYTFGSGTRLTVV.

The genes are TRBV28 and TRBJ1-4; 10 bases match TRBD1. J gave up 8 bases and V 5 bases, and 11 bases lay outside the gene matches. CDR1 MDHEN and CDR2 SYDVKM come from the germline V gene. This CDR3 spans 16 amino acids. CDR3 DNA: TGTGCCAGCAGTAGCTTGCCGGGACAGGGGATCGAAAAACTGTTTTTT. Its translation: CASSSLPGQGIEKLFF.

The rearrangement uses TRBV28 and TRBJ1-3, with a possible D match to TRBD1 (6 bases). This CDR3 region has 18 residues. The V end lost 3 bases, the J end lost 0 bases, and 18 bases lay between the germline ends. Germline V gene lookup returns CDR1 MDHEN and CDR2 SYDVKM. CDR3: CASSFHQGGDISGNTIYF. CDR3 coding DNA: TGTGCCAGCAGTTTCCACCAAGGGGGGGACATCTCTGGAAACACCATATATTTT.

This clone has just one count. The rearrangement links TRBV14 to TRBJ2-5, with a possible D match to TRBD2 (6 bases). Germline V CDR1 and CDR2: SGHDN, FVKESK. The length of the CDR3 is 17 residues. Trimming stripped 0 bases from V and 9 bases from J, with 23 bases between. The CDR3 coding sequence is TGTGCCAGCAGCCAAGATATGGGCGGGATCGCAAGAGAAGCCCAGTACTTC. It yields the protein CASSQDMGGIAREAQYF.

The V and J genes are TRBV27 and TRBJ2-3, with 12 bases lining up with TRBD2. The germline V gene has CDR1 MNHEY and CDR2 SMNVEV (reference sequence). V shed 5 bases, J shed 3 bases, and the junction held 3 bases outside the gene matches. CDR3 length: 15 residues. The chain's CDR3 is CASSPLAGGTDTQYF. In DNA, the CDR3 is TGTGCCAGCAGTCCGCTAGCGGGGGGGACAGATACGCAGTATTTT.